Described below is a single T cell receptor (beta chain) sequence and its context. Germline is not matched at one junction end, which may reflect a read error. This sample was taken from a study of cytomegalovirus exposure and HLA in healthy donors. Both 60 Vbeta primers and 13 Jbeta primers went into the PCR. Sequenced by immunoSEQ multiplex PCR; TCRdb stores in-frame clones only, minus some. The table records more than 130,000 clones, 70% to 75% of them present only once. This CDR3 spans 16 amino acids. Germline lookup yields CDR1 SGHNT and CDR2 YENEEA. V is TRBV11-3 and J is TRBJ2-3, with 10 bases matching TRBD2. Material for sequencing was PBMCs. The origin of this receptor is a human donor in good health. The CDR3 coding sequence is TGTGCCAGCAGCTCCGGACTAGCGGCCTACACAGATGCGCAGTATTTT. The encoded protein is CASSSGLAAYTDAQYF.